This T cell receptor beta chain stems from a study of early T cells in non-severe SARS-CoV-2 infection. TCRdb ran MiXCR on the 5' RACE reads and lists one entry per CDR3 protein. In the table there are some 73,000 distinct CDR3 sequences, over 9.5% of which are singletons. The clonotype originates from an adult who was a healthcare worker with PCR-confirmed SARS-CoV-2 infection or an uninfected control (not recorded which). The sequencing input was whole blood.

The DNA for the CDR3 is TGTGCTAGTGGTTTGGGAGTGGGCACAGATACGCAGTATTTT. Translating gives CASGLGVGTDTQYF. The chain recombines TRBV12-5 with TRBJ2-3; unclear D gene. CDR3 length: 14 residues. Trimming shortened V by 1 base and J by 1 base, and 6 bases separated the two germline ends. Germline values: CDR1 LGHNT, CDR2 FRNRAP. The full variable domain, rest sourced from reference TRBV12-5 and TRBJ2-3, is DARVTQTPRHKVTEMGQEVTMRCQPILGHNTVFWYRQTMMQGLELLAYFRNRAPLDDSGMPKDRFSAEMPDATLATLKIQPSEPRDSAVYFCASGLGVGTDTQYFGPGTRLTVL.